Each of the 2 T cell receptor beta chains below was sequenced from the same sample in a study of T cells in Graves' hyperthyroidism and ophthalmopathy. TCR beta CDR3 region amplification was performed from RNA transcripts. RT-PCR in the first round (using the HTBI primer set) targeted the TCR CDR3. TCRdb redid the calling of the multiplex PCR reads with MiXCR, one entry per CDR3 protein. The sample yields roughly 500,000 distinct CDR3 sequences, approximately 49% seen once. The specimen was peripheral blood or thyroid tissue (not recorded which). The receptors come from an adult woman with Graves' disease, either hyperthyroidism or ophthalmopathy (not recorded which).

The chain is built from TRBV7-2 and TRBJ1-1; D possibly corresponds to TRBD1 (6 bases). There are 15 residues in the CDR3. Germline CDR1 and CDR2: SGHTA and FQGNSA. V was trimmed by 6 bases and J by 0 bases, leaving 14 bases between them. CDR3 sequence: CASSGQSLMNTEAFF. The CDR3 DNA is TGTGCCAGCAGTGGACAGAGCCTCATGAACACTGAAGCTTTCTTT.

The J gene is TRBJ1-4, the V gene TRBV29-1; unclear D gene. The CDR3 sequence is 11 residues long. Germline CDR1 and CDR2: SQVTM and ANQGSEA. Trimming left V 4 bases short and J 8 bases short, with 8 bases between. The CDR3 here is CSVGSREKLFF. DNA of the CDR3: TGCAGCGTTGGGTCTCGGGAAAAACTGTTTTTT.